A selection of T cell receptor beta chains follows, all from one sample in a study of control samples from healthy donors and cancer patients. The repertoire was sequenced with immunoSEQ multiplex PCR; TCRdb's copy has only in-frame clones and lacks some. The repertoire includes about 92,000 clones, roughly 82% of them detected once, and around 10% sits in the top ten. Sequences were obtained from blood. Receptors were obtained from a woman aged 55-70 years in good health. The CDR3 runs from the conserved cysteine through the conserved F or W. The order of the fields is D gene, J gene, V gene, clone size, CDR3 DNA, CDR3 protein. D genes are given only for firm matches. Clone size is shown for a subset of rows, as once, few, many or a class of expanded clone.

-	TRBJ1-2	TRBV28	few	TGTGCCAGCAGTTTCGCATACAGGGCTGGTGGACGTCGTGATGGCTACACCTTC	CASSFAYRAGGRRDGYTF
-	TRBJ2-3	TRBV19	-	TGTGCCAGTAGTATGGGTGTCACAGATACGCAGTATTTT	CASSMGVTDTQYF
-	TRBJ2-3	TRBV10-1	-	TGCGCCAGCAGTGAGTGGGGACACACAGATACGCAGTATTTT	CASSEWGHTDTQYF
TRBD2	TRBJ2-1	TRBV27	-	TGTGCCAGCAGTGACTCACTAGCGGGGTTCAATGAGCAGTTCTTC	CASSDSLAGFNEQFF
-	TRBJ2-3	TRBV11-2	-	TGTGCCAGCAGCCTAGGAAGGGGGCGGGGGGCTACAGATACGCAGTATTTT	CASSLGRGRGATDTQYF
-	TRBJ2-2	TRBV7-9	-	TGTGCCAGCAGCCCCCCCGACAGTTGGACCGGGGAGCTGTTTTTT	CASSPPDSWTGELFF
-	TRBJ1-4	TRBV9	-	TGTGCCAGCAGCGTAGGGGTTAATACTAATGAAAAACTGTTTTTT	CASSVGVNTNEKLFF
-	TRBJ2-7	TRBV29-1	-	TGCAGCGTTGGGGGGGTGAACGAGCAGTACTTC	CSVGGVNEQYF
TRBD1	TRBJ1-1	TRBV9	-	TGTGCCAGCAGCGTTCCATCAGGGGGCTTGACTGAAGCTTTCTTT	CASSVPSGGLTEAFF
-	TRBJ2-1	TRBV12-3/TRBV12-4	-	TGTGCCAGCAGTTTTTGGTTAGGGAGCGAGCAGTTCTTC	CASSFWLGSEQFF
-	TRBJ2-7	TRBV15	-	TGTGCCACCAGCAGAGAGCCTCGCTACGAGCAGTACTTC	CATSREPRYEQYF
-	TRBJ2-3	TRBV29-1	few	TGCAGCGTTGCGGTGACGACCAGCACAGATACGCAGTATTTT	CSVAVTTSTDTQYF
TRBD1	TRBJ2-2	TRBV5-6	-	TGTGCCAGCAGCCAGTTGACAGGGAGAAGCGCCGGGGAGCTGTTTTTT	CASSQLTGRSAGELFF
-	TRBJ2-1	TRBV2	once	TGTGCCAGCAAGGGACCAAATGAGCAGTTCTTC	CASKGPNEQFF
TRBD1	TRBJ1-2	TRBV2	-	TGTGCCAGCAGGAGGGACAGGCAAGGTCCTACTAACTATGGCTACACCTTC	CASRRDRQGPTNYGYTF
-	TRBJ1-1	TRBV18	-	-	CASSGVPLNTEAFF
-	TRBJ1-2	TRBV7-2	-	TGTGCCAGCAGCTTAGAGGCCAGGACAAATTACACCTTC	CASSLEARTNYTF
TRBD1	TRBJ2-5	TRBV20-1	-	TGCAGTGCTAGTGACAGGGGGTTCACGGAGACCCAGTACTTC	CSASDRGFTETQYF
TRBD1	TRBJ1-3	TRBV4-1	-	TGCGCCAGCAGCCGTCCGGGACAGGGTGCTGGAAACACCATATATTTT	CASSRPGQGAGNTIYF
-	TRBJ1-3	TRBV7-8	few	TGTGCCAGCAGCTTATTGGTGACGGCCGGGTCCTCTGGAAACACCATATATTTT	CASSLLVTAGSSGNTIYF
-	TRBJ1-1	TRBV6-5	-	TGTGCCAGCACACGTTCAGGGGTCAACGAAGCTTTCTTT	CASTRSGVNEAFF
-	TRBJ2-5	TRBV18	-	TGTGCCAGCTCACCCAACCGCAAAGAGACCCAGTACTTC	CASSPNRKETQYF
-	TRBJ2-5	TRBV18	-	TGTGCCAGCTCACCTCTTAACGGGAAAGAGACCCAGTACTTC	CASSPLNGKETQYF
TRBD1	TRBJ1-5	TRBV6-5	-	TGTGCCAGCAGCCGGACAGGACTCAATCAGCCCCAGCATTTT	CASSRTGLNQPQHF
TRBD1	TRBJ1-1	TRBV5-1	-	TGCGCCAGCAGCTTGAGGACAGGGGGCACTGAAGCTTTCTTT	CASSLRTGGTEAFF
TRBD2	TRBJ2-1	TRBV6-1	-	TGTGCCAGCAGTGAAACGGCTAGCGGGTTTCAGCAGTTCTTC	CASSETASGFQQFF
-	TRBJ2-2	TRBV9	-	TGTGCCAGCAGCGAAGAGGGTCAGGGGCTGGACGGGGAGCTGTTTTTT	CASSEEGQGLDGELFF
-	TRBJ1-1	TRBV4-3	-	TGCGCCAGCAGCCACCATTTGGTTACAAACACTGAAGCTTTCTTT	CASSHHLVTNTEAFF
-	TRBJ1-4	TRBV3-1/TRBV3-2	-	TGTGCCAGCAGCCAAGAGGGCACCACAACTAATGAAAAACTGTTTTTT	CASSQEGTTTNEKLFF
-	TRBJ1-3	TRBV18	-	TGTGCCAGCTCACCACCTGGGGCTGGTGGAAACACCATATATTTT	CASSPPGAGGNTIYF
-	TRBJ2-7	TRBV12-3/TRBV12-4	-	TGTGCCAGCAGTTTAGCGGAGGGATACGAGCAGTACTTC	CASSLAEGYEQYF
-	TRBJ1-6	TRBV18	-	TGTGCCAGCTCACCACGAGGACGTGACAGGAGGTCTCCCAATTCACCCCTCCACTTT	CASSPRGRDRRSPNSPLHF
-	TRBJ1-5	TRBV28	-	TGTGCCAGCAGTTTGGGCAGCCTAGGAGGGCAGCCCCAGCATTTT	CASSLGSLGGQPQHF
TRBD1	TRBJ1-4	TRBV3-1/TRBV3-2	-	TGTGCCAGCAGCCAAGACGGGCAGGGGGGAACTAATGAAAAACTGTTTTTT	CASSQDGQGGTNEKLFF
-	TRBJ1-1	TRBV3-1/TRBV3-2	-	TGTGCCAGCAGCCAGGGGTGGGGTCCGAACACTGAAGCTTTCTTT	CASSQGWGPNTEAFF
-	TRBJ2-2	TRBV18	-	TGTGCCAGCTCACCCCTAGAAGGGTCCGGGGAGCTGTTTTTT	CASSPLEGSGELFF
TRBD2	TRBJ2-2	TRBV6-5	-	TGTGCCAGCAGTACTAGCGGGGGGTTCATCGGGGAGCTGTTTTTT	CASSTSGGFIGELFF
-	TRBJ2-1	TRBV10-3	-	TGTGCCATCACTGGGCAGGGTAGTAATGAGCAGTTCTTC	CAITGQGSNEQFF
-	TRBJ1-1	TRBV9	-	TGTGCCAGCAGCTCCGGGACAAGGAACACTGAAGCTTTCTTT	CASSSGTRNTEAFF
TRBD1	TRBJ1-3	TRBV5-1	-	TGCGCCAGCAGCGAACAGGGGGCTGGAAACACCATATATTTT	CASSEQGAGNTIYF
-	TRBJ2-3	TRBV7-2	-	TGTGCCAGCAGCCCCCTTCTATGGGTGAGCACAGATACGCAGTATTTT	CASSPLLWVSTDTQYF
TRBD2	TRBJ2-2	TRBV6-4	-	TGTGCCAGCTCCCGCCTAGCGGGGAACACCGGGGAGCTGTTTTTT	CASSRLAGNTGELFF
-	TRBJ1-2	TRBV5-1	-	TGCGCCAGCAGCCCGGACGCGGCAAACTATGGCTACACCTTC	CASSPDAANYGYTF
-	TRBJ2-1	TRBV11-3	few	TGTGCCAGCAGCTTAGGACAAATCTACAATGAGCAGTTCTTC	CASSLGQIYNEQFF
TRBD2	TRBJ2-1	TRBV7-6	-	TGTGCCAGCAGCTTATGGGCGGGGGGGGCCGGCTACAATGAGCAGTTCTTC	CASSLWAGGAGYNEQFF
-	TRBJ2-1	TRBV11-2	-	TGTGCCAGCAGCCCTGGACCCGGCAATGAGCAGTTCTTC	CASSPGPGNEQFF